A selection of T cell receptor beta chains follows, all from one sample in a study of T cells after yellow fever vaccination. One entry per CDR3 protein, called by TCRdb with MiXCR from the 5' RACE reads. The table lists about 210,000 distinct CDR3 sequences, approximately 3% of them singletons. The sample in question was CD4+ T cells sorted from PBMCs, obtained 10 days after the yellow fever booster vaccination. The receptors stem from a man between 18 and 29 years old who received the YFV17D yellow fever vaccine. The CDR3 runs from the conserved cysteine through the conserved F or W. The D gene is left open where the match is weak. Size is stated for part of the rows, as once, few or many counts, or as a class when the clone is expanded.

V gene	D gene	clone size	J gene	CDR3 DNA	CDR3 protein
TRBV29-1	TRBD1	many	TRBJ2-3	TGCAGCGTTGGGACGACAGGGTCGATTGGAGATACGCAGTATTTT	CSVGTTGSIGDTQYF
TRBV5-5	-	-	TRBJ1-1	TGTGCCAGCAGCTCCCACAGGGCCACTGAAGCTTTCTTT	CASSSHRATEAFF
TRBV28	-	many	TRBJ2-5	TGTGCCACCCAGGGGTGGGAGATCCAAGAGACCCAGTACTTC	CATQGWEIQETQYF
TRBV7-2	-	-	TRBJ1-1	TGTGCCAGCAGCTCTTCAGGGGCGAACACTGAAGCTTTCTTT	CASSSSGANTEAFF
TRBV16	-	once	TRBJ1-1	TGTGCCAGCAGACCCGGGGGGGCGCGAAAGCCTGAAGCTTTCTTT	CASRPGGARKPEAFF
TRBV7-2	-	many	TRBJ2-1	TGTGCCAGCAGCTTACGGGAATCCCTCAATGAGCAGTTCTTC	CASSLRESLNEQFF
TRBV7-2	-	many	TRBJ1-5	TGTGCCAGCAGGCAAACAGGGTCCAATCAGCCCCAGCATTTT	CASRQTGSNQPQHF
TRBV12-3/TRBV12-4	-	few	TRBJ1-1	TGTGCCAGCAGTCTTAATGGGGGTGTTGCTTTCTTT	CASSLNGGVAFF
TRBV20-1	TRBD2	few	TRBJ2-1	TGCAGTGCTAGCGGGGGGACGGCCGAATGGGACAATGAGCAGTTCTTC	CSASGGTAEWDNEQFF
TRBV2	-	-	TRBJ2-1	TGTGCCAGCAGTGAAAGAAGCTCCTACAATGAGCAGTTCTTC	CASSERSSYNEQFF
TRBV12-3/TRBV12-4	-	few	TRBJ1-2	TGTGCCAGCAGTCAGACGAACTATGGCTACACCTTC	CASSQTNYGYTF
TRBV10-3	-	many	TRBJ1-4	TGTGCCACCCGAAACGGGCGCCGGGACGGAGGGGACGGTGAAAAACTGTTTTTT	CATRNGRRDGGDGEKLFF
TRBV12-3/TRBV12-4	TRBD2	many	TRBJ2-1	TGTGCCAGCAGGGAGTTAGCGGGGCGGAATGAGCAGTTCTTC	CASRELAGRNEQFF
TRBV4-1	-	-	TRBJ1-2	TGCGCCAGCAGCCAAGCCCCACAGGGCAACTATGGCTACACCTTC	CASSQAPQGNYGYTF
TRBV6-5	-	few	TRBJ2-3	TGTGCCAGCAGTTACGCGGGGGCTAGCACAGATACGCAGTATTTT	CASSYAGASTDTQYF
TRBV11-2	-	few	TRBJ2-5	TGTGCCAGCAGCTTAGGCCCGGGGGGGACAGGGCAAGAGACCCAGTACTTC	CASSLGPGGTGQETQYF